What follows describes a single T cell receptor beta chain. The antigen remains undetermined. CDR1 is MNHEY, CDR2 SVGAGI, per germline. Trimming cost V 10 bases and J 6 bases, with 15 bases left between them. The length of the CDR3 is 12 residues. Sequencing was performed with immunoSEQ multiplex PCR; in TCRdb, only in-frame clones are kept and a portion is missing. Among 30,000 to 35,000 clones listed, 66% were seen once. This record comes from a study of monozygotic twins with cystic fibrosis. Regarding the study as a whole: J usage was most co-twin-similar in 8 of 16 pairs, V in 13. Unrelated CF individuals shared fewer identical clonotypes than monozygotic CF twins.

The chain has TRBV6-5 and TRBJ1-1, with D possibly TRBD1 on 5 matching bases. This TCR was sampled from a girl aged 10 to 17 with cystic fibrosis. What was sequenced was blood. DNA for the CDR3: TGTGCCACCCTCCGGTCAGGGTCTGAAGCTTTCTTT. Translation gives CATLRSGSEAFF.